This TCR beta chain stems from a study of blood T cell repertoires in COVID-19. Study overall: Sites across the United States, Italy and Spain contributed samples from acute and convalescent COVID-19. The analysed material was cDNA or gDNA that came from T cells, B-cell-depleted T cells, or PBMCs.

A single count supports this clone. CDR1 is MRHNA, CDR2 SNTAGT, per germline. This CDR3 region has 14 residues. V was pared by 4 bases and J by 0 bases, with 10 bases between. How the authors handled the data: By means of reference gene primer amplification, nucleated cell counts were estimated. Data came from immunoSEQ multiplex PCR; TCRdb stores just in-frame clones and leaves some out. V and J calls and clone size follow that table, whereas D and trimming were derived from the DNA. Of approximately 25,000 clones listed, 55% to 85% were seen once; the top ten hold approximately 45%. Sequenced input: peripheral blood. This chain uses TRBV6-4 with TRBJ2-7, with a tentative D call TRBD1 (5 bases). The sequence was collected from a woman older than 75 with acute or convalescent COVID-19. CDR3 nucleotides: TGTGCCAGCAGTGTGGGGCAGACCTCCTACGAGCAGTACTTC. It is translated as CASSVGQTSYEQYF.